This TCR beta chain was profiled in a study of T cell clonotyping in hematopoietic cell transplantation. General study findings and limits: Broader posttransplant TCR repertoire diversity was predicted by graft donor and pretransplant recipient Inverse Simpson Index values. At the given depth, recipient repertoires were over 95% de novo clonotypes. Without cell sorting, CD4 versus CD8 contributions remain unresolved. After transplant, recipient diversity fell while pathologically expanded clonotypes grew through day 180.

A word on this clone: Its antigen is not known.

Some clones are missing from TCRdb's copy, which holds only in-frame ones; the method was immunoSEQ multiplex PCR. In the table there are about 41,000 clones, roughly 85% of which are singletons. CDR1 SGHTA and CDR2 FQGNSA come from the germline V gene. After removal of 6 bases from V and 3 bases from J, the junction contained 5 bases not matched to a gene. The CDR3 sequence is 14 residues long. Noted time point: recipient sample about 28 days before transplant, after cytoreduction. This receptor was identified in a man aged 55 to 69 with myelodysplastic syndrome. Some clones in this sample may be carry-over from other donors' samples. Source: peripheral blood mononuclear cells, taken before stem cell transplant. The chain uses TRBV7-2 and TRBJ2-7, with 10 bases matching TRBD1. CDR3 sequence (DNA): TGTGCCAGCAGAGGACAGGGGGGACTCTACGAGCAGTACTTC. It yields the protein CASRGQGGLYEQYF.